Described below is a single T cell receptor beta chain sequence and its context. This entry belongs to a study of cytomegalovirus exposure and HLA in healthy donors. Both 60 Vbeta primers and 13 Jbeta primers went into the PCR. Profiled with immunoSEQ multiplex PCR; TCRdb holds only in-frame clones, not every one. The sample shows roughly 86,000 clones, 60% to 85% of them seen only once. The V and J ends lost 0 bases and 6 bases, in that order; junction bases with no gene match: 1. The CDR3 runs to 15 residues. Germline lookup yields CDR1 MRHNA and CDR2 SNTAGT. The clonotype was recovered from a man aged 50 to 59 in good health and CMV-seropositive. Sequences were obtained from PBMCs. The genes are TRBV6-4 and TRBJ2-1, with 11 bases aligning to TRBD2. The CDR3 loop is CASSDSSGGANEQFF. The CDR3 DNA reads as TGTGCCAGCAGTGACTCTAGCGGGGGGGCCAATGAGCAGTTCTTC.